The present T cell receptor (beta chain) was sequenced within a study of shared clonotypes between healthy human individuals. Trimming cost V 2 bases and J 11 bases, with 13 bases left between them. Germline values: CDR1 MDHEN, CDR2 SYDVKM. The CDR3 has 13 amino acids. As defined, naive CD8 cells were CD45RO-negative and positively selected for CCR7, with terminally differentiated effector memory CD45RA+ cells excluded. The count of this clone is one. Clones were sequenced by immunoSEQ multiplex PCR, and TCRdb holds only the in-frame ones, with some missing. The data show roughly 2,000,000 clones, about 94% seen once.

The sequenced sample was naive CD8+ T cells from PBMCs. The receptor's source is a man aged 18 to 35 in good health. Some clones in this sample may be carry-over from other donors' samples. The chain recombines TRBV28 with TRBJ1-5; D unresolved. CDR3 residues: CASSLRTSEAQHF. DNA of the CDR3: TGTGCCAGCAGTTTACGGACTAGTGAGGCCCAGCATTTT.